This T cell receptor (beta chain) was recorded in a study of blood T cells in healthy people across ages. Trimming pared 4 bases from V and 1 base from J, leaving 13 bases between. The CDR3 has 15 residues. Germline CDR1 and CDR2: SNHLY and FYNNEI. Using a J-beta primer mix together with a sample-barcoded 5' primer, a second PCR was run for about 6 to 11 cycles. Using its own MiXCR run on the 5' RACE reads, TCRdb lists one record per CDR3 protein. The table lists 700,000 to 900,000 distinct CDR3 sequences, around a quarter of them singletons. This clonotype has a count of ten or more. These same records also appear under a second study, on T cells of mothers and their children. In that study: Pairs that are related and pairs that are unrelated have TCR recombination output shaped similarly by thymic selection.

This chain links TRBV2 with TRBJ1-1, with unresolved D. The source is a boy younger than 18 in good health. The sample comprised blood. The CDR3 DNA reads as TGTGCCAGCAGTGTGGAGAACTTAAAGAACACTGAAGCTTTCTTT. It translates to CASSVENLKNTEAFF.